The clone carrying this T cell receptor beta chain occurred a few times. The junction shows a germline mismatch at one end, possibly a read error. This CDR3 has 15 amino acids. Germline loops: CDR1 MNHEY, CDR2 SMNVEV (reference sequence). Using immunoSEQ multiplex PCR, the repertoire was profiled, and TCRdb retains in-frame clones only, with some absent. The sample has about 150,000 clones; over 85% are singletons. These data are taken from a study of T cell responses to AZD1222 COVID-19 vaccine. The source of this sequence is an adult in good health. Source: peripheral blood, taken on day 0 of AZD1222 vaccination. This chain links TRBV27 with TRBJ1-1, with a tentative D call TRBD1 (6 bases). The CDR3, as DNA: TGTGCCAGCATTAACACGGGGGGCTGGAACGCTGAAGCTTTCTTT. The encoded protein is CASINTGGWNAEAFF.